This T cell receptor (beta chain) came from a study of cytomegalovirus exposure and HLA in healthy donors. Overall study results and limits: The investigators catalogued 150 or so TCR beta chains as cytomegalovirus-associated. For most TCR sequences rarity was the rule, although some public TCRs occurred in many donors. In the approximately 130 validation repertoires, a later analysis found that first-cohort TCR clusters tended to co-occur.

CDR1 SGDLS and CDR2 YYNGEE come from the germline V gene. The CDR3 consists of 15 residues. V lost 0 bases and J lost 3, with 11 bases in between. While the first cohort had 650 to 850 subjects, the donors belonged to the separate validation cohort of fewer than 150 subjects. As concerns this clone: Its antigen is undetermined. Other DNA sequences in this sample translate to the same CDR3.

Sequenced by immunoSEQ multiplex PCR; TCRdb stores in-frame clones only, minus some. Here the sample spans over 200,000 clones, over 80% being singletons. The TCR sequence derives from a woman younger than 35 in good health and CMV-seronegative. The chain carries TRBV9 and TRBJ2-3, with D possibly matching TRBD2 (5 bases). Sequenced input: PBMCs. DNA for the CDR3: TGTGCCAGCAGCGTAGGGGGTGCGGGTACAGATACGCAGTATTTT. The encoded protein is CASSVGGAGTDTQYF.